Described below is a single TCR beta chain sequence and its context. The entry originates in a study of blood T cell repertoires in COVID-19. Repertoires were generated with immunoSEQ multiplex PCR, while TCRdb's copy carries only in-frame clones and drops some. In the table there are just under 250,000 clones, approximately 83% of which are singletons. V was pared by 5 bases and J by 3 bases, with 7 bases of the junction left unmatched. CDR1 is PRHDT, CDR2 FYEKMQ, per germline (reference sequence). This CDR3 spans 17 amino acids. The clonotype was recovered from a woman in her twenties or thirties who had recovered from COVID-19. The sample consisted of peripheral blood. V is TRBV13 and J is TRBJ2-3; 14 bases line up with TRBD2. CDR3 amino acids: CASSARLAGGLTDTQYF. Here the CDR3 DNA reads TGTGCCAGCAGCGCCAGACTAGCGGGGGGGTTGACAGATACGCAGTATTTT. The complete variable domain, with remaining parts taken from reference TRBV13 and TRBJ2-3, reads AAGVIQSPRHLIKEKRETATLKCYPIPRHDTVYWYQQGPGQDPQFLISFYEKMQSDKGSIPDRFSAQQFSDYHSELNMSSLELGDSALYFCASSARLAGGLTDTQYFGPGTRLTVL.